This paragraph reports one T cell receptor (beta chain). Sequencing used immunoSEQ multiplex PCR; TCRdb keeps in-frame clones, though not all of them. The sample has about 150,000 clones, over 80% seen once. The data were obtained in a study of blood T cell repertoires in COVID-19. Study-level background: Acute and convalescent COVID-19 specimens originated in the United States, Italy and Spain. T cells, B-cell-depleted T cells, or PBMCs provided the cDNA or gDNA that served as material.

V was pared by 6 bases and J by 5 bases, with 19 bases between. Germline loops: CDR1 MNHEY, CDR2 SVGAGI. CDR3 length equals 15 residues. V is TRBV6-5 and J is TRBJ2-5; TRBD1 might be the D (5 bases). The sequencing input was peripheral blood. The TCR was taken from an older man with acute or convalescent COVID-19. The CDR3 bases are TGTGCCAGCAGAGACTTACGTAACAGGCGGGAGACCCAGTACTTC. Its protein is CASRDLRNRRETQYF.